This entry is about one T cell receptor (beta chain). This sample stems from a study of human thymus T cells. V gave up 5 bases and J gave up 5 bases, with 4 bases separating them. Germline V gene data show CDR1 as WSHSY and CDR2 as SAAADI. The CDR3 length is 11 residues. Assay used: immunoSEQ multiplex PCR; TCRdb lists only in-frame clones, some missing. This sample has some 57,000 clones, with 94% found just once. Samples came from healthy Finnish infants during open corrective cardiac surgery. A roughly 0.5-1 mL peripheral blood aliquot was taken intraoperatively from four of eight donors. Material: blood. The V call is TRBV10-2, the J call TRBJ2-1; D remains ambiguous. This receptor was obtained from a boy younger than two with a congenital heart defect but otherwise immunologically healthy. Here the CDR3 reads CASSFHNEQFF. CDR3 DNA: TGCGCCAGCAGTTTCCACAATGAGCAGTTCTTC.